A selection of T cell receptor beta chains follows, all from one sample in a study of cytomegalovirus exposure and HLA in healthy donors. Produced via immunoSEQ multiplex PCR; TCRdb's table is partial and in-frame only. The repertoire holds 100,000 to 150,000 clones, with 90% to 96% as singletons. The specimen was PBMCs. The receptors were gathered from a man between 18 and 29 years old in good health and CMV-seronegative. CDR3s include the opening cysteine and the closing phenylalanine or tryptophan. D genes are given only for firm matches. Size values are once, few and many counts, or a class for expanded clones, and some rows have none.

V: TRBV28; length: 14; D: TRBD2; J: TRBJ2-3; size: -; DNA: TGTGCCAGCAGTTTAACCGGGAGGGGAGATACGCAGTATTTT; CDR3: CASSLTGRGDTQYF
V: TRBV2; length: 13; D: -; J: TRBJ2-7; size: -; DNA: TGTGCCAGCAATGAGCCTAGCGCATACGAGCAGTACTTC; CDR3: CASNEPSAYEQYF
V: TRBV18; length: 15; D: TRBD1; J: TRBJ2-1; size: once; DNA: TGTGCCAGCTCACAAACTGGGACAGGGCTCAATGAGCAGTTCTTC; CDR3: CASSQTGTGLNEQFF
V: TRBV9; length: 14; D: TRBD1; J: TRBJ2-7; size: few; DNA: TGTGCCAGCAGCAAGGGGACAGGGGTCCACGAGCAGTACTTC; CDR3: CASSKGTGVHEQYF
V: TRBV7-3; length: 15; D: -; J: TRBJ2-1; size: -; DNA: TGTGCCAGCAGCTTACAGCCACAGTCTTCCAATGAGCAGTTCTTC; CDR3: CASSLQPQSSNEQFF
V: TRBV29-1; length: 14; D: -; J: TRBJ2-1; size: -; DNA: TGCAGTGCTAGCGTCCAGGGCTCCCCCAATGAGCAGTTCTTC; CDR3: CSASVQGSPNEQFF
V: TRBV10-1; length: 15; D: TRBD1; J: TRBJ2-3; size: once; DNA: TGCGCCAGCAGTGTCGGGGACAGACACACAGATACGCAGTATTTT; CDR3: CASSVGDRHTDTQYF
V: TRBV10-3; length: 17; D: TRBD1; J: TRBJ2-7; size: -; DNA: TGTGCCATCAGTGATTTCGACCTTGGGACAGGGGGATCAGAGCAGTACTTC; CDR3: CAISDFDLGTGGSEQYF
V: TRBV2; length: 14; D: TRBD1; J: TRBJ2-2; size: -; DNA: TGTGCCGGGGCCAGGGGGCTGGGCGCCGGGGAGCTGTTTTTT; CDR3: CAGARGLGAGELFF
V: TRBV28; length: 14; D: TRBD1; J: TRBJ1-2; size: few; DNA: TGTGCCACCCTGGGACAGGGGGCGGTCTATGGCTACACCTTC; CDR3: CATLGQGAVYGYTF
V: TRBV29-1; length: 13; D: TRBD2; J: TRBJ2-3; size: -; DNA: TGCAGCGTTAGCGGGAGATATTCAGATACGCAGTATTTT; CDR3: CSVSGRYSDTQYF
V: TRBV28; length: 14; D: -; J: TRBJ1-5; size: -; DNA: TGTGCCAGCAGTTTACCCGCTCCGAGGGAGCCCCAGCATTTT; CDR3: CASSLPAPREPQHF
V: TRBV30; length: 13; D: -; J: TRBJ1-1; size: -; DNA: TGTGCCTGGACCCACGGGGGTTGGACTGAAGCTTTCTTT; CDR3: CAWTHGGWTEAFF
V: TRBV5-1; length: 15; D: -; J: TRBJ2-6; size: -; DNA: TGCGCCAGCAGCCTCGCGGTCTCTGGGGCCAACGTCCTGACTTTC; CDR3: CASSLAVSGANVLTF
V: TRBV5-6; length: 14; D: TRBD1; J: TRBJ2-7; size: -; DNA: TGTGCCAGCAGCTGGGACAGGTCTCGCGTCGAGCAGTACTTC; CDR3: CASSWDRSRVEQYF
V: TRBV28; length: 14; D: -; J: TRBJ1-5; size: -; DNA: TGTGCCAGCAGTGCGAGACAGTACAATCAGCCCCAGCATTTT; CDR3: CASSARQYNQPQHF
V: TRBV5-1; length: 13; D: TRBD1; J: TRBJ2-7; size: -; DNA: TGCGCCAGCAGCTCGGACAGGGTCTACGAGCAGTACTTC; CDR3: CASSSDRVYEQYF
V: TRBV6-6; length: 14; D: -; J: TRBJ1-1; size: -; DNA: TGTGCCAGCAGTTACTCGACATCCCTGAATGAAGCTTTCTTT; CDR3: CASSYSTSLNEAFF
V: TRBV14; length: 15; D: -; J: TRBJ1-4; size: -; DNA: TGTGCCAGCAGCCCCTTCGACGGGAGGAATGAAAAACTGTTTTTT; CDR3: CASSPFDGRNEKLFF
V: TRBV11-2; length: 16; D: TRBD1; J: TRBJ2-7; size: -; DNA: TGTGCCAGCAGTCAGTCCAGGGGGCTGGACATCTACGAGCAGTACTTC; CDR3: CASSQSRGLDIYEQYF
V: TRBV9; length: 15; D: -; J: TRBJ1-2; size: -; DNA: TGTGCCAGCAGCGTAGGGAACGCCGGGGACTATGGCTACACCTTC; CDR3: CASSVGNAGDYGYTF
V: TRBV5-4; length: 16; D: TRBD1; J: TRBJ1-3; size: -; DNA: TGTGCCAGCAGCCGAGACAGGGCCCTTTCTGGAAACACCATATATTTT; CDR3: CASSRDRALSGNTIYF
V: TRBV11-2; length: 15; D: TRBD1; J: TRBJ1-2; size: -; DNA: TGTGCCAGCAGCTTAGGGCAGGGGGCCATCTATGGCTACACCTTC; CDR3: CASSLGQGAIYGYTF
V: TRBV9; length: 12; D: -; J: TRBJ2-3; size: once; DNA: TGTGCCAGCAGCCCTGTGTCAGATACGCAGTATTTT; CDR3: CASSPVSDTQYF
V: TRBV5-1; length: 14; D: TRBD1; J: TRBJ1-2; size: -; DNA: TGCGCCAGCAGCTACACTACAGGGGGCCATGGCTACACCTTC; CDR3: CASSYTTGGHGYTF
V: TRBV7-2; length: 13; D: TRBD1; J: TRBJ2-7; size: -; DNA: TGTGCCAGCAGCGTGGACAGGGAATACGAGCAGTACTTC; CDR3: CASSVDREYEQYF
V: TRBV5-1; length: 13; D: TRBD1; J: TRBJ1-2; size: -; DNA: TGCGCCAGCAGCGAGACAGGGGTCTATGGCTACACCTTC; CDR3: CASSETGVYGYTF
V: TRBV27; length: 15; D: TRBD1; J: TRBJ2-7; size: -; DNA: TGTGCCAGCAGCCATGCCTGGACAGGGGCCGACGAGCAGTACTTC; CDR3: CASSHAWTGADEQYF
V: TRBV19; length: 14; D: TRBD1; J: TRBJ2-5; size: -; DNA: TGTGCCAGTGCGTACAGGGGGCTGCGGGAGACCCAGTACTTC; CDR3: CASAYRGLRETQYF
V: TRBV29-1; length: 14; D: TRBD1; J: TRBJ1-2; size: -; DNA: TGCAGCGTCCTAGACAGGGGGGTTAACTATGGCTACACCTTC; CDR3: CSVLDRGVNYGYTF
V: TRBV7-9; length: 16; D: -; J: TRBJ1-2; size: -; DNA: TGTGCCAGCAGCTTAGCGTACCCCGGATCAGGGTGGGGCTACACCTTC; CDR3: CASSLAYPGSGWGYTF
V: TRBV5-1; length: 14; D: TRBD1; J: TRBJ1-1; size: -; DNA: TGCGCCAGCAGCTTGACAGGGGGGGACACTGAAGCTTTCTTT; CDR3: CASSLTGGDTEAFF
V: TRBV7-9; length: 15; D: -; J: TRBJ2-1; size: -; DNA: TGTGCCAGCAGCTTAGCCAGCGTCGGAAACAATGAGCAGTTCTTC; CDR3: CASSLASVGNNEQFF
V: TRBV27; length: 14; D: -; J: TRBJ2-7; size: -; DNA: TGTGCCAGCAGTTTAGGGCTAGCTGGCCGCGAGCAGTACTTC; CDR3: CASSLGLAGREQYF
V: TRBV25-1; length: 15; D: TRBD2; J: TRBJ2-1; size: -; DNA: TGTGCCAGCAGTCTAGCGGGAGGTTCCTACAATGAGCAGTTCTTC; CDR3: CASSLAGGSYNEQFF
V: TRBV7-2; length: 16; D: TRBD1; J: TRBJ1-5; size: -; DNA: TGTGCCAGCAGCTTAGTGGGGACAGGGAGCAATCAGCCCCAGCATTTT; CDR3: CASSLVGTGSNQPQHF
V: TRBV27; length: 15; D: -; J: TRBJ2-3; size: -; DNA: TGTGCCAGCAGTTTAGTGACAGGCAGCACAGATACGCAGTATTTT; CDR3: CASSLVTGSTDTQYF
V: TRBV5-1; length: 14; D: -; J: TRBJ2-3; size: -; DNA: TGCGCCAGCAGCCTACCGGGAAGCACAGATACGCAGTATTTT; CDR3: CASSLPGSTDTQYF
V: TRBV6-1; length: 15; D: TRBD2; J: TRBJ2-2; size: -; DNA: TGTGCCAGCAGTGCCCGACTAGCGGGAGTTGGGGAGCTGTTTTTT; CDR3: CASSARLAGVGELFF
V: TRBV5-1; length: 16; D: TRBD1; J: TRBJ2-1; size: -; DNA: TGCGCCAGCAGCTTGGTAGGGACAGGGGTCTACAATGAGCAGTTCTTC; CDR3: CASSLVGTGVYNEQFF
V: TRBV4-3; length: 17; D: -; J: TRBJ1-1; size: -; DNA: TGCGCCAGCAGCCAAGTCTCAGGGGTGGCCATGAACACTGAAGCTTTCTTT; CDR3: CASSQVSGVAMNTEAFF
V: TRBV6-5; length: 15; D: -; J: TRBJ1-5; size: -; DNA: TGTGCCAGCAGTTACGGGCAGGGGATGGGGCAGCCCCAGCATTTT; CDR3: CASSYGQGMGQPQHF
V: TRBV7-8; length: 15; D: -; J: TRBJ2-2; size: medium-sized; DNA: TGTGCCAGCAGCTTAGTAGGCGGAGGGGCCGGGGAGCTGTTTTTT; CDR3: CASSLVGGGAGELFF
V: TRBV29-1; length: 14; D: TRBD2; J: TRBJ2-7; size: -; DNA: TGCAGCGTGCCCACTAGCGGGGCATCCTACGAGCAGTACTTC; CDR3: CSVPTSGASYEQYF
V: TRBV28; length: 20; D: TRBD2; J: TRBJ2-2; size: -; DNA: TGTGCCAGCACCCACCAAGGTCCCCTATTAGCGGGAGCCGACACCGGGGAGCTGTTTTTT; CDR3: CASTHQGPLLAGADTGELFF
V: TRBV4-1; length: 15; D: -; J: TRBJ2-5; size: once; DNA: TGCGCCAGCAGCCAAGTTCGGGGTCCCCAAGAGACCCAGTACTTC; CDR3: CASSQVRGPQETQYF
V: TRBV4-3; length: 14; D: -; J: TRBJ2-3; size: once; DNA: TGCGCCAGCAGCCAAGATCGAACACCAGATACGCAGTATTTT; CDR3: CASSQDRTPDTQYF
V: TRBV5-6; length: 16; D: -; J: TRBJ1-2; size: -; DNA: TGTGCCAGCAGCGGTCTGTATGTTGACGGAGCCTATGGCTACACCTTC; CDR3: CASSGLYVDGAYGYTF
V: TRBV6-5; length: 13; D: -; J: TRBJ1-1; size: -; DNA: TGTGCCAGCAGTTACCGGGGAGACACTGAAGCTTTCTTT; CDR3: CASSYRGDTEAFF
V: TRBV9; length: 13; D: TRBD1; J: TRBJ1-1; size: -; DNA: TGTGCCAGCAGCCCGGGACAGGGGAGTGAAGCTTTCTTT; CDR3: CASSPGQGSEAFF